The 14 T cell receptor beta chains below were found in one sample sequenced in a study of graft-versus-host responses after intestinal transplantation. Graft material was processed, releasing intraepithelial and lamina propria lymphocytes. TCRdb's copy holds only in-frame clones and misses some; the assay was immunoSEQ multiplex PCR. The sample includes 29,000 or so clones, about three quarters of them seen just once. Here the sequenced sample was ileum tissue, taken 98 days after intestinal transplantation. These receptors originate from a human patient who received an intestinal transplant, so some T cells may come from the graft donor.

This rearrangement joins TRBV5-4 to TRBJ1-2; D might be TRBD1 (5 bases). This CDR3 has 14 residues. Trimming stripped 3 bases from V and 8 bases from J, with 17 bases between. Germline V CDR1 and CDR2: SGHNT, YYREEE (reference sequence). Here the CDR3 reads CASSSANGAGGYTF. The CDR3 bases are TGTGCCAGCAGCTCCGCAAATGGGGCCGGAGGCTACACCTTC.

The chain links TRBV7-2 to TRBJ2-7; TRBD1 is a possible D gene (6 bases). The V gene's germline CDR1 is SGHTA and CDR2 FQGNSA. The CDR3 sequence is 14 residues long. Between the trimmed V and J ends, which lost 5 bases and 3 bases, there was a span of 14 bases. In DNA, the CDR3 is TGTGCCAGCAGCATAGAGACAGGAGTCTACGAGCAGTACTTC. As protein: CASSIETGVYEQYF.

V and J are TRBV4-1 and TRBJ1-2; D uncertain. This CDR3 spans 15 amino acids. The V end was cut by 0 bases, the J end by 7 bases, with 15 bases between. Per germline, CDR1 MGHRA and CDR2 YSYEKL. CDR3 loop: CASSQDLGRRSGYTF. CDR3 bases: TGCGCCAGCAGCCAAGATCTGGGCAGGCGGAGTGGCTACACCTTC.

This chain links TRBV6-4 with TRBJ1-1; D not certain. CDR3 length: 14 residues. Germline V gene sequence: CDR1 MRHNA, CDR2 SNTAGT. With 6 bases removed from V and 5 bases from J, the gap between germline ends came to 16 bases. The CDR3 nucleotides read TGTGCCAGCAGCGCCTTATACGGCGGTACTGAAGCTTTCTTT. It translates to CASSALYGGTEAFF.

V usage is TRBV7-8 and J usage is TRBJ1-1; D uncertain. V dropped 2 bases and J dropped 5 bases, with 9 bases sitting between them. The CDR3 runs 13 residues. CDR1 and CDR2 (germline): SGHVS, FQNEAQ. CDR3: CASSLRSRTEAFF. DNA of the CDR3: TGTGCCAGCAGCTTAAGGTCGAGAACTGAAGCTTTCTTT.

The chain is built from TRBV13 and TRBJ1-1; no clear D. The germline CDR1 and CDR2 sequences are PRHDT and FYEKMQ (reference sequence). V lost 4 bases and J lost 8, with 17 bases in between. The CDR3 has 14 amino acids. This CDR3 reads CASSSALTKGEAFF. CDR3 in DNA: TGTGCCAGCAGCTCTGCCCTTACTAAGGGAGAAGCTTTCTTT. The whole variable domain, filled in from reference TRBV13 and TRBJ1-1, reads AAGVIQSPRHLIKEKRETATLKCYPIPRHDTVYWYQQGPGQDPQFLISFYEKMQSDKGSIPDRFSAQQFSDYHSELNMSSLELGDSALYFCASSSALTKGEAFFGQGTRLTVV.

The genes are TRBV19 and TRBJ2-2; maybe TRBD2 (5 bases). The V end lost 2 bases, the J end lost 0 bases, and 7 bases lay between the germline ends. The CDR3 spans 15 residues. CDR1 is LNHDA, CDR2 SQIVND, per germline (reference sequence). CDR3 in amino acids: CASSINGANTGELFF. Written as DNA, the CDR3 is TGTGCCAGTAGTATAAACGGGGCGAACACCGGGGAGCTGTTTTTT.

V usage is TRBV11-1 and J usage is TRBJ2-1; the D is unclear. V shed 5 bases and J shed 15 bases, with 29 bases lying between them. The CDR3 runs 16 residues. Germline loops: CDR1 SGHAT, CDR2 FQDESV (reference sequence). The CDR3 here is CASSLFPRAIIDSVFF. CDR3 DNA sequence: TGTGCCAGCAGCCTCTTCCCACGAGCAATTATTGACTCGGTGTTCTTC.

The V gene is TRBV9, the J gene TRBJ2-3; a possible D gene is TRBD2 (7 bases). The CDR3 covers 16 residues. V dropped 2 bases and J dropped 5 bases, with 18 bases sitting between them. CDR1 and CDR2 (germline): SGDLS, YYNGEE. CDR3 loop: CASSVFPGGQGDTQYF. The CDR3, as DNA: TGTGCCAGCAGCGTGTTCCCGGGGGGCCAGGGAGATACGCAGTATTTT.

The chain is built from TRBV11-2 and TRBJ2-6, with 8 bases aligning to TRBD1. The germline gives CDR1 SGHAT, CDR2 FQNNGV. The junction had 7 bases not matched to a gene; V was cut back by 6 bases and J by 0 bases. The CDR3 has 17 residues. CDR3 sequence reads: CASSSQGADSGANVLTF. In DNA form, the CDR3 reads TGTGCCAGCAGTAGTCAGGGGGCGGACTCTGGGGCCAACGTCCTGACTTTC.

The rearrangement joins TRBV28 to TRBJ1-6; no reliable D call. Trimming cost V 5 bases and J 4 bases, with 9 bases left between them. The CDR3 covers 14 residues. Germline-derived CDR1 and CDR2 are MDHEN and SYDVKM. CDR3 residues: CASSVTQYNSPLHF. CDR3 bases: TGTGCCAGCAGTGTCACCCAATATAATTCACCCCTCCACTTT. Full variable domain (missing parts from reference TRBV28 and TRBJ1-6): DVKVTQSSRYLVKRTGEKVFLECVQDMDHENMFWYRQDPGLGLRLIYFSYDVKMKEKGDIPEGYSVSREKKERFSLILESASTNQTSMYLCASSVTQYNSPLHFGNGTRLTVT.

This chain joins TRBV6-5 and TRBJ2-7; 8 bases fit TRBD2. Per germline, CDR1 MNHEY and CDR2 SVGAGI. The CDR3 runs 13 residues. With 8 bases clipped from V and 6 bases from J, the junction kept 9 bases outside the gene matches. The DNA of the CDR3 is TGTGCCAGCGGGGGGACTAGAGCCGGCGAGCAGTACTTC. This encodes CASGGTRAGEQYF.

This clone came up a few times. The chain employs TRBV27 and TRBJ1-1; D possibly corresponds to TRBD1 (6 bases). This CDR3 has 16 residues. Trimming left V 4 bases short and J 3 bases short, with 18 bases between. Germline CDR1 is MNHEY and CDR2 is SMNVEV (reference sequence). CDR3 coding DNA: TGTGCCAGCAGTTGGGAAGGGGGGGGGCGTGACACTGAAGCTTTCTTT. It translates to CASSWEGGGRDTEAFF.

J is TRBJ2-7 and V is TRBV19, with D possibly matching TRBD1 (6 bases). With 3 bases removed from V and 0 bases from J, the gap between germline ends came to 15 bases. CDR3 size: 16 residues. CDR1 is LNHDA and CDR2 is SQIVND in the germline V gene (reference sequence). The CDR3 DNA sequence: TGTGCCAGTAGTATGAAGGTCGGACAGAGCTCCTACGAGCAGTACTTC. Protein sequence: CASSMKVGQSSYEQYF.